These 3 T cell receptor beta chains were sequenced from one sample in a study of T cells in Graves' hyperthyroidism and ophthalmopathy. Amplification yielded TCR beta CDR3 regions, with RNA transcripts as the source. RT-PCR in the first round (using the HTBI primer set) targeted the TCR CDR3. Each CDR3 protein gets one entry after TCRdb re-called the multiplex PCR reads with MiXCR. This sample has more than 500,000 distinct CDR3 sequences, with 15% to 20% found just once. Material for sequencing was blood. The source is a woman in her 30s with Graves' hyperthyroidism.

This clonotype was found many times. The CDR3 region is CASSESGYGYTF. The CDR3 bases are TGTGCCAGCAGTGAGTCGGGTTATGGCTACACCTTC. This sequence joins TRBV2 and TRBJ1-2; D gene ambiguous. Germline V gene lookup returns CDR1 SNHLY and CDR2 FYNNEI. The V end lost 3 bases, the J end lost 5 bases, and 7 bases lay between the germline ends. CDR3 length equals 12 residues.

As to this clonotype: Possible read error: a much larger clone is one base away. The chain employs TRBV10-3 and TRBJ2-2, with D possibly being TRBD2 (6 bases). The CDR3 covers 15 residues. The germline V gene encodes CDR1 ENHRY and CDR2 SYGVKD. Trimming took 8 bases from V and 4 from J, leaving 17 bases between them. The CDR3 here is CAIGGSSVATGELFF. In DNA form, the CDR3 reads TGTGCCATCGGTGGATCTAGCGTGGCCACCGGGGAGCTGTTTTTT.

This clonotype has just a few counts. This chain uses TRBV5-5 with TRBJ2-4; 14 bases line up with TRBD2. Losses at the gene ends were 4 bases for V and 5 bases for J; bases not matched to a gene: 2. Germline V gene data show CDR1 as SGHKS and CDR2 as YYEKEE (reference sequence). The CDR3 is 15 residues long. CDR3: CASSGTSGRQNIQYF. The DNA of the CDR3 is TGTGCCAGCAGCGGGACTAGCGGGAGACAAAACATTCAGTACTTC.